The clone carrying this T cell receptor beta chain was detected a few times. This CDR3 contains 13 residues. V was pared by 6 bases and J by 5 bases, with 11 bases between. This record comes from a study of blood T cell repertoires in COVID-19. The wider study: COVID-19 samples collected from the United States, Italy and Spain covered acute and convalescent phases. T cells, B-cell-depleted T cells, or PBMCs provided the cDNA or gDNA that served as material.

Original processing notes: How many nucleated cells were present was estimated from reference gene primer amplification. Libraries were prepared by immunoSEQ multiplex PCR; TCRdb keeps only in-frame clonotypes and omits some of them. V and J calls plus clone size are reproduced from that table; the DNA served to infer D and trimming. This table holds about 180,000 clones, roughly 87% found once. The rearrangement uses TRBV12-3 or TRBV12-4 and TRBJ2-1, with unresolved D. Sequencing used peripheral blood. The receptor's source is a man aged 18 to 29 who had recovered from COVID-19. CDR3 residues: CASRTLGNNEQFF. In DNA, the CDR3 is TGTGCCAGCAGGACCCTAGGTAACAATGAGCAGTTCTTC.